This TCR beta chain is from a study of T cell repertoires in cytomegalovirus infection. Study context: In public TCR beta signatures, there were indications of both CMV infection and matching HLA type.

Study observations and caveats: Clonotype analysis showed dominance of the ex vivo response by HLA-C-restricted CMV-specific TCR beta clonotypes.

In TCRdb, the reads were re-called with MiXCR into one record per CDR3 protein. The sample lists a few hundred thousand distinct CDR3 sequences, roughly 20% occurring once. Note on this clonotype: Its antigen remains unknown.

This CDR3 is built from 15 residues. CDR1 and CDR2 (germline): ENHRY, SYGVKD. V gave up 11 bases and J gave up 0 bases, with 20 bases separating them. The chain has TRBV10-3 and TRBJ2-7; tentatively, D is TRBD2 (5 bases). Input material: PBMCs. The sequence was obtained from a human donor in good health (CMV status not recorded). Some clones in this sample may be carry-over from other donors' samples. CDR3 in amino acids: CAASSRDYLSYEQYF. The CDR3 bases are TGTGCCGCTTCATCGCGTGACTACCTCTCCTACGAGCAGTACTTC.